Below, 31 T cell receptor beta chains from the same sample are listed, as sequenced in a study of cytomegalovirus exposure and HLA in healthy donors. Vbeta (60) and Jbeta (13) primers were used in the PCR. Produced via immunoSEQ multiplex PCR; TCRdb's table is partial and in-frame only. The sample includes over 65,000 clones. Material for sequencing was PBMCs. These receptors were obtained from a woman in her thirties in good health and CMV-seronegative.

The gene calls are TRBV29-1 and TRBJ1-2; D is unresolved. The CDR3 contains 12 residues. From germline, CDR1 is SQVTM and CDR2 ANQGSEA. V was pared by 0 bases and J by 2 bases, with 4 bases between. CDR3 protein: CSVEDGNYGYTF. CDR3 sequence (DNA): TGCAGCGTTGAAGATGGCAACTATGGCTACACCTTC. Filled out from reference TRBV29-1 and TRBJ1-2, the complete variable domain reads SAVISQKPSRDICQRGTSLTIQCQVDSQVTMMFWYRQQPGQSLTLIATANQGSEATYESGFVIDKFPISRPNLTFSTLTVSNMSPEDSSIYLCSVEDGNYGYTFGSGTRLTVV.

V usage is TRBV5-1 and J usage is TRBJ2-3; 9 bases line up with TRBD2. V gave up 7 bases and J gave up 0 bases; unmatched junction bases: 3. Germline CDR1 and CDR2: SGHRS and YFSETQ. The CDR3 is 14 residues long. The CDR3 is CASQTSGSTDTQYF. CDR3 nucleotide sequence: TGCGCCAGCCAGACTAGCGGAAGCACAGATACGCAGTATTTT.

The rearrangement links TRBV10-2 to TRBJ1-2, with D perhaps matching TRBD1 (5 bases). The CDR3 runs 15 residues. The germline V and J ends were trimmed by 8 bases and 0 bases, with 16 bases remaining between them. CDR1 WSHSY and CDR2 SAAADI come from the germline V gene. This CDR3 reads CASSLTERANYGYTF. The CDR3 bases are TGCGCCAGCTCCCTGACAGAACGAGCTAACTATGGCTACACCTTC.

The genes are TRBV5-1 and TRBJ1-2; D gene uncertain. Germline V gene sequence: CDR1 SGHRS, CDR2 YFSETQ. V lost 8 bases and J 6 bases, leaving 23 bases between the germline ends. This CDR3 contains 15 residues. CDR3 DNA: TGCGCCAGTAGTTTTGGGCTATCTCGGGAAAATGGCTACACCTTC. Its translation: CASSFGLSRENGYTF.

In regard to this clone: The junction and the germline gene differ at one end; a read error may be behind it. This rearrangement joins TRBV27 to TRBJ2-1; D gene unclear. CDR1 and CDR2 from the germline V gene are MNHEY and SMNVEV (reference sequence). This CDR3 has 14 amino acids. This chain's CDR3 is CASSLLSSDNEQFF. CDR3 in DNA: TGTGCCAGCAGTTTATTGAGCTCCGACAATGAGCAGTTCTTC.

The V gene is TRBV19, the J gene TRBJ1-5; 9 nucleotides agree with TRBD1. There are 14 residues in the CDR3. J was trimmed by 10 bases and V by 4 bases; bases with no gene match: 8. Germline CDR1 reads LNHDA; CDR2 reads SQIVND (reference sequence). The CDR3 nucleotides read TGTGCCAGTAGTACTCCGGGACAGGGCAGCCCCCAGCATTTT. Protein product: CASSTPGQGSPQHF.

CDR3 residues: CASSPGLAGGQETQYF. The CDR3 DNA sequence: TGTGCCAGCAGCCCGGGACTAGCGGGGGGGCAAGAGACCCAGTACTTC. V is TRBV5-6 and J is TRBJ2-5; 16 bases match TRBD2. Germline values: CDR1 SGHDT, CDR2 YYEEEE. CDR3 length: 16 residues. The V gene end was trimmed by 4 bases and the J gene end by 2 bases; junction bases not matched to a gene: 2.

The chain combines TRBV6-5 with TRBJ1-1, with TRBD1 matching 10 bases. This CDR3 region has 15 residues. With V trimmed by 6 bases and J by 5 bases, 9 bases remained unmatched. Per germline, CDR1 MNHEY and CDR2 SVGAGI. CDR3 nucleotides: TGTGCCAGCAGCCAATCCGGGACAGGGGTAACTGAAGCTTTCTTT. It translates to CASSQSGTGVTEAFF.

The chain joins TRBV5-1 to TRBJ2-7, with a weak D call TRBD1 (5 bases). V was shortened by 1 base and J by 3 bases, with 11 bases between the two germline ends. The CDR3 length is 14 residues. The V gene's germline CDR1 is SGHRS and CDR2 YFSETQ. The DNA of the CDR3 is TGCGCCAGCAGCTTGACGGCAGGGATCTACGAGCAGTACTTC. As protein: CASSLTAGIYEQYF.

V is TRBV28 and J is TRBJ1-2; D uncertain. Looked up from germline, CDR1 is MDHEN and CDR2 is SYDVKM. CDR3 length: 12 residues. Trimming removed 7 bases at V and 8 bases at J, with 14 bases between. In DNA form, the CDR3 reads TGTGCCAGCACCACCCTTCCGCGGGGCTACACCTTC. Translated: CASTTLPRGYTF.

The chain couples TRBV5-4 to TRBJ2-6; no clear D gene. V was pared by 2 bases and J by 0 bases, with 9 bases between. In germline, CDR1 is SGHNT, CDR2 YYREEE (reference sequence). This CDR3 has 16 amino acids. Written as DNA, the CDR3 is TGTGCCAGCAGCTTTCAAAAATTCTCTGGGGCCAACGTCCTGACTTTC. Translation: CASSFQKFSGANVLTF.

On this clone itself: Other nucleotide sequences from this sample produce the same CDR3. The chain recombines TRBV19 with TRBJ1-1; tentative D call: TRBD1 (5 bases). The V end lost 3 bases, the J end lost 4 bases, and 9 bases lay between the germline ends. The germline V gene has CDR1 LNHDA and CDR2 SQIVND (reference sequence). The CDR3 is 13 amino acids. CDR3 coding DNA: TGTGCCAGTAGTATTTGGGGCGGCACTGAAGCTTTCTTT. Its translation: CASSIWGGTEAFF.

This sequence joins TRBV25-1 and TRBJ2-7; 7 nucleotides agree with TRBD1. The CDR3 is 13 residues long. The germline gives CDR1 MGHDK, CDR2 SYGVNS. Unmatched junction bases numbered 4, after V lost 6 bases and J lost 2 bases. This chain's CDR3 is CASRSGTAYEQYF. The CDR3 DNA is TGTGCCAGCAGGTCCGGGACAGCCTACGAGCAGTACTTC.

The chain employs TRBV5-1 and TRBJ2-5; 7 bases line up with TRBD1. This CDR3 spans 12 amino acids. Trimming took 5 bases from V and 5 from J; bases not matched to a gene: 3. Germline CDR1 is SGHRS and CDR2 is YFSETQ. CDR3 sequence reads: CASRGTVETQYF. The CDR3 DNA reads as TGCGCCAGCAGGGGGACAGTGGAGACCCAGTACTTC.

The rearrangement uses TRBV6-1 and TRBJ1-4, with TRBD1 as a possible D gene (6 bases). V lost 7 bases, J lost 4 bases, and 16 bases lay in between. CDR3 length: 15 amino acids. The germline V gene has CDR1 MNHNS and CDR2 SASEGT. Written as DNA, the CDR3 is TGTGCCAGCAAACCCTACAGGGCAGTTAATGAAAAACTGTTTTTT. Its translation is CASKPYRAVNEKLFF.

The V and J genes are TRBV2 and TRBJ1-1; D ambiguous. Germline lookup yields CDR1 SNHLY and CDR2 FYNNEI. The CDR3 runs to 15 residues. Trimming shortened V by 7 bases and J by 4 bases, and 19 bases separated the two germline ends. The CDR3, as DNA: TGTGCCAGCATTGAGCTAGCGAAAATACTCACTGAAGCTTTCTTT. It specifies CASIELAKILTEAFF.

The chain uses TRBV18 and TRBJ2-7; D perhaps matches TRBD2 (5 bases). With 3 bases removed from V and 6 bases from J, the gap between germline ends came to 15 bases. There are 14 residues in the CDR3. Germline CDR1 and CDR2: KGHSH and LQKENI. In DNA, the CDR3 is TGTGCCAGCTCACCCGCCGGGCTAGCTGGCGAGCAGTACTTC. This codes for CASSPAGLAGEQYF.

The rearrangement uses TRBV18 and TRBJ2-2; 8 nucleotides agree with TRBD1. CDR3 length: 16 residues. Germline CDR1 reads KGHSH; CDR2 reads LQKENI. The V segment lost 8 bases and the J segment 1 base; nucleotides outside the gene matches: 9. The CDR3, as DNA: TGTGCCAGCGCGTTTGCCGGGACAGGGAACACCGGGGAGCTGTTTTTT. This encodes CASAFAGTGNTGELFF.

CDR3 coding DNA: TGTGCCAGCTCACCGTTTAATGCCTACGAGCAGTACTTC. Protein: CASSPFNAYEQYF. The chain recombines TRBV18 with TRBJ2-7; D remains unclear. The CDR3 extends over 13 amino acids. Germline V CDR1 and CDR2: KGHSH, LQKENI. V was trimmed by 3 bases and J by 2 bases, leaving 8 bases between them. The variable domain in full, completed from reference TRBV18 and TRBJ2-7, reads NAGVMQNPRHLVRRRGQEARLRCSPMKGHSHVYWYRQLPEEGLKFMVYLQKENIIDESGMPKERFSAEFPKEGPSILRIQQVVRGDSAAYFCASSPFNAYEQYFGPGTRLTVT.

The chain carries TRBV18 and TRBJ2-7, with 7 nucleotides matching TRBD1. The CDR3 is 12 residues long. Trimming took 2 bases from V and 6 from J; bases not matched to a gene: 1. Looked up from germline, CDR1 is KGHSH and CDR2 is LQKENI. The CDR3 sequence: CASSPGTAEQYF. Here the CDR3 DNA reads TGTGCCAGCTCACCAGGGACAGCCGAGCAGTACTTC.

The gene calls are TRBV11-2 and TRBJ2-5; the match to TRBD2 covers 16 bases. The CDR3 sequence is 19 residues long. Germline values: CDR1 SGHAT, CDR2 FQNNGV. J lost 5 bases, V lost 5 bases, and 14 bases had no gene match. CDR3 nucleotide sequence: TGTGCCAGCAGCCCGGCCGGGACTAGCGGGGGGGACTGGGTTGAGACCCAGTACTTC. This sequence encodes CASSPAGTSGGDWVETQYF.

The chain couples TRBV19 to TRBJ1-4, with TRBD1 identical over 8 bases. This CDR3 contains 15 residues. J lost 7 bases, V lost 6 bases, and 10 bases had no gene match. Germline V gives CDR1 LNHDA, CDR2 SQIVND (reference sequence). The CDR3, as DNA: TGTGCCAGTAGCCAACCCCGGACAGGGTTTGAAAAACTGTTTTTT. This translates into CASSQPRTGFEKLFF.

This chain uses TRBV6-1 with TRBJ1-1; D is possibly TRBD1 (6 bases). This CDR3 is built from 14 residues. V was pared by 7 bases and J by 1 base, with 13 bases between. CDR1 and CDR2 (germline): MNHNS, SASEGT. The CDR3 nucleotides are TGTGCCAGCACCCTAGGGGGGGCGAACACTGAAGCTTTCTTT. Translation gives CASTLGGANTEAFF.

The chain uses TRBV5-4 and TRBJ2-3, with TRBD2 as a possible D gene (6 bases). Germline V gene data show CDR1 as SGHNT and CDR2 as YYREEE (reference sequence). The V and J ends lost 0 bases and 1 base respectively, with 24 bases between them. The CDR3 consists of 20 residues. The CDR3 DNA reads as TGTGCCAGCAGCTTGGCCGGACTATCGCCGCCAGGACATGGCACAGATACGCAGTATTTT. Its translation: CASSLAGLSPPGHGTDTQYF.

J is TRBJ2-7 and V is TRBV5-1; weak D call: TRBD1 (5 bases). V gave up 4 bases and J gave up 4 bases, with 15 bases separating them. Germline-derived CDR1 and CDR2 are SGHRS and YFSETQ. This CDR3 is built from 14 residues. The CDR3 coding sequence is TGCGCCAGCAGCCCCTGGATAACAGGTTACGAGCAGTACTTC. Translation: CASSPWITGYEQYF. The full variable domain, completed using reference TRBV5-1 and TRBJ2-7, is KAGVTQTPRYLIKTRGQQVTLSCSPISGHRSVSWYQQTPGQGLQFLFEYFSETQRNKGNFPGRFSGRQFSNSRSEMNVSTLELGDSALYLCASSPWITGYEQYFGPGTRLTVT.

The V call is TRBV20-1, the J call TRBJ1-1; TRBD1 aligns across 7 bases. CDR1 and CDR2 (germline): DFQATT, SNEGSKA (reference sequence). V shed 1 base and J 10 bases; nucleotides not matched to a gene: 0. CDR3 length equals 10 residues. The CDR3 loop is CSARGDRAFF. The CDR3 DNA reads TGCAGTGCTAGAGGGGACAGAGCTTTCTTT.

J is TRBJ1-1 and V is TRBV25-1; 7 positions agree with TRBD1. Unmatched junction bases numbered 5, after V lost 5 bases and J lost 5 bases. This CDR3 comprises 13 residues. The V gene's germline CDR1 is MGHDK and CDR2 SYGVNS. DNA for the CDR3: TGTGCCAGCAGTCGACAGGGAAGGACTGAAGCTTTCTTT. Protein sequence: CASSRQGRTEAFF. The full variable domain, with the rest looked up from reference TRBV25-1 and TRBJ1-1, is EADIYQTPRYLVIGTGKKITLECSQTMGHDKMYWYQQDPGMELHLIHYSYGVNSTEKGDLSSESTVSRIRTEHFPLTLESARPSHTSQYLCASSRQGRTEAFFGQGTRLTVV.

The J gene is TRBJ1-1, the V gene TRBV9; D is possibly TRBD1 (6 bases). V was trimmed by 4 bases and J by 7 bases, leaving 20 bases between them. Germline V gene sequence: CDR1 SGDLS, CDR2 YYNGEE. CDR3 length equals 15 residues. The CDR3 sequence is CASSPSTAGHNEAFF. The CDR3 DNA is TGTGCCAGCAGCCCCTCTACAGCGGGACACAATGAAGCTTTCTTT.

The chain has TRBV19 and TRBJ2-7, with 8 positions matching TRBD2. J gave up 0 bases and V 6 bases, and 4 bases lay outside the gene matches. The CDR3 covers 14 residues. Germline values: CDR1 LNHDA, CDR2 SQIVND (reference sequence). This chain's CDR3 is CASRSSGDSYEQYF. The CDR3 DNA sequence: TGTGCCAGTAGAAGTAGCGGGGACTCCTACGAGCAGTACTTC.

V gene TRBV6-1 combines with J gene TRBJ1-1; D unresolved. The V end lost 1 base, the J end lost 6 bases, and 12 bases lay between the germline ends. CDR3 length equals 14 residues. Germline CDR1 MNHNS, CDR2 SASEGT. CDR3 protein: CASSEVVRVSEAFF. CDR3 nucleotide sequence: TGTGCCAGCAGTGAAGTAGTGAGGGTATCTGAAGCTTTCTTT.

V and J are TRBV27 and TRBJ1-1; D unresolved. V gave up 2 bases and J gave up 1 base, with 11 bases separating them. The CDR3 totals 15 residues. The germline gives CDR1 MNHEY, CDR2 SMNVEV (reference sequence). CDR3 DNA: TGTGCCAGCAGTTTAACCGGGTCGCAGAACACTGAAGCTTTCTTT. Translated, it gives CASSLTGSQNTEAFF.